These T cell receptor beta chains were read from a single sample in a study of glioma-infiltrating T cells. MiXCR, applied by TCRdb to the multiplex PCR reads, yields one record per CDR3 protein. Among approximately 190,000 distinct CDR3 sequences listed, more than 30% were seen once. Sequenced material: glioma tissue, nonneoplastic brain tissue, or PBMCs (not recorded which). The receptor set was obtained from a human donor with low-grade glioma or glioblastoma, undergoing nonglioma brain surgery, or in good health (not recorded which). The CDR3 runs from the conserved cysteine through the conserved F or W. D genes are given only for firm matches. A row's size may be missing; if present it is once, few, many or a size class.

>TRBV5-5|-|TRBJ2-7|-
CASSLNIQGPTHEQYF
TGTGCCAGCAGCTTGAATATCCAGGGCCCCACCCACGAGCAGTACTTC
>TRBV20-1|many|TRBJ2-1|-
CSARESNEQFF
TGCAGTGCTAGAGAAAGCAATGAGCAGTTCTTC
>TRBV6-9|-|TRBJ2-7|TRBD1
CASSYGSGTGEAYEQYF
TGTGCCAGCAGTTACGGCTCCGGGACAGGAGAGGCCTACGAGCAGTACTTC
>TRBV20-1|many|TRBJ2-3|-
CSARVLGITDTQYF
TGCAGTGCTAGAGTCTTGGGGATAACAGATACGCAGTATTTT
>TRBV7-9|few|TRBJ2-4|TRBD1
CASSQGQVVLENIQYF
TGTGCCAGCAGCCAGGGACAGGTGGTTCTGGAAAACATTCAGTACTTC
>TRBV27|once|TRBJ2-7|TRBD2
CASSSKTAQREVHF
TGTGCCAGCAGTTCCAAGACGGCCCAGCGGGAGGTGCACTTT
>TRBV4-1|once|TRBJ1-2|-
CASSQGGFKRNYGYTF
TGCGCCAGCAGCCAAGGGGGGTTCAAAAGGAACTATGGCTACACCTTC
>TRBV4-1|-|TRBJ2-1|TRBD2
CDSSQDTGRALRVQFF
TGCGACAGCAGCCAAGATACCGGGAGGGCCTTGAGGGTGCAGTTCTTC
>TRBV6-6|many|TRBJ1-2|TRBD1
CASSYSRDRQNYGYTF
TGTGCCAGCAGTTACTCAAGGGACAGGCAAAACTATGGCTACACCTTC
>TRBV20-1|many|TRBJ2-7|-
CSASTQPRQNSGAYEQYF
TGCAGTGCTAGCACCCAACCCCGCCAGAATTCGGGAGCGTACGAGCAGTACTTC
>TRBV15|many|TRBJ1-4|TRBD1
CATSLRQGNEKLFF
TGTGCCACCAGCCTCCGACAGGGGAACGAAAAACTGTTTTTT
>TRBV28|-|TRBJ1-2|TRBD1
CAGSTGDYGYTF
TGTGCAGGGAGTACAGGGGACTATGGCTACACCTTC
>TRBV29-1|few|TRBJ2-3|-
CSARLGLTFTDTQYF
TGCAGCGCCCGGCTTGGACTTACTTTCACAGATACGCAGTATTTT
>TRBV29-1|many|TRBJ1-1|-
CSADGNTEAFF
TGCAGCGCCGACGGTAACACTGAAGCTTTCTTT
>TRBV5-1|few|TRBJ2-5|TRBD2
CASSWALGTSGVQETQYF
TGCGCCAGCAGCTGGGCGTTGGGGACTAGCGGAGTCCAAGAGACCCAGTACTTC
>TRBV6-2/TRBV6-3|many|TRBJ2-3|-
CASTNRATVADTQYF
TGTGCCAGCACAAACCGCGCAACGGTGGCAGATACGCAGTATTTT
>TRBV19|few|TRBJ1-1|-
CASSLTGAVSKTEAFF
TGTGCCAGTAGCCTGACAGGAGCGGTCTCGAAGACTGAAGCTTTCTTT
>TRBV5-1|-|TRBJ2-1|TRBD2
CASSLETSGAYNEQFF
TGCGCCAGCAGCTTGGAGACTAGCGGGGCTTACAATGAGCAGTTCTTC
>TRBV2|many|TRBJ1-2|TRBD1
CASSETRGNYGYTF
TGTGCCAGCAGTGAGACCAGGGGGAACTATGGCTACACCTTC
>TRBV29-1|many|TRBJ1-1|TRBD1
CSVGGTVNTEAFF
TGCAGCGTTGGTGGGACAGTTAACACTGAAGCTTTCTTT
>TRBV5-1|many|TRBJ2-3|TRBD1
CASSLEGQVQAQYF
TGCGCCAGCAGCTTGGAGGGACAGGTCCAGGCGCAGTATTTT
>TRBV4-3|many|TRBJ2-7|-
CASSQDFGQGEQYF
TGCGCCAGCAGCCAAGATTTCGGGCAGGGGGAGCAGTACTTC
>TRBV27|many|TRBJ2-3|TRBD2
CASSLLVAGGTDTQYF
TGTGCCAGCAGTTTATTGGTAGCGGGAGGGACAGATACGCAGTATTTT
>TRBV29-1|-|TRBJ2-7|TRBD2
CSVEDVAGGSYEQYF
TGCAGCGTTGAAGATGTAGCGGGAGGTAGCTACGAGCAGTACTTC
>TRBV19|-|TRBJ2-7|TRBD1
CASSMTGGTYEQYF
TGTGCCAGTAGTATGACAGGGGGCACCTACGAGCAGTACTTC
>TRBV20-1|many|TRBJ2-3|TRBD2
CSARRLAGTYDTQYF
TGCAGTGCTAGACGACTAGCGGGTACCTACGATACGCAGTATTTT
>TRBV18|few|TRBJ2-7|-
CASSPKAFYEQYF
TGTGCCAGCTCACCAAAGGCTTTTTACGAGCAGTACTTC
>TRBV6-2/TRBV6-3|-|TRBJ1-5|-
CASLDGEGNQHQHF
TGTGCCAGCCTAGACGGGGAAGGGAATCAGCACCAGCATTTT
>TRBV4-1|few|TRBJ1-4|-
CASSQDRVVTNEKLFF
TGCGCCAGCAGCCAAGATAGGGTAGTAACTAATGAAAAACTGTTTTTT
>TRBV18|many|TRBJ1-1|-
CASSPPSLRNTEAFF
TGTGCCAGCTCACCACCGTCGTTAAGGAACACTGAAGCTTTCTTT